Shown below are 15 T cell receptor beta chains from a single sample sequenced in a study of blood T cell repertoires in COVID-19. Sequencing was performed with immunoSEQ multiplex PCR; in TCRdb, only in-frame clones are kept and a portion is missing. Of roughly 300,000 clones in the sample, 81% are singletons; the top ten hold roughly 2.9%. Sequencing was done on a sample of peripheral blood. These receptors all stem from a woman aged 55-75 years with active or convalescent COVID-19.

The chain combines TRBV18 with TRBJ1-5, with 7 bases fitting TRBD1. The CDR3 spans 15 residues. CDR1 is KGHSH and CDR2 is LQKENI in the germline V gene. Losses at the gene ends were 5 bases for V and 5 bases for J; bases not matched to a gene: 9. This chain's CDR3 is CASSSVGGGDQPQHF. The CDR3 nucleotides are TGTGCCAGCTCATCCGTCGGAGGGGGCGATCAGCCCCAGCATTTT.

The chain links TRBV12-3 or TRBV12-4 to TRBJ2-5; the D gene is possibly TRBD2 (5 bases). The CDR3 consists of 13 residues. The germline V and J ends were trimmed by 4 bases and 5 bases, with 11 bases remaining between them. The chain's CDR3 is CASSSGISETQYF. The CDR3 nucleotides read TGTGCCAGCAGTTCGGGGATTTCCGAGACCCAGTACTTC.

The chain joins TRBV7-2 to TRBJ2-3, with 8 bases matching TRBD2. The CDR3 consists of 15 residues. Germline assignment: CDR1 SGHTA and CDR2 FQGNSA. Trimming removed 3 bases from V and 3 bases from J; junction bases left unmatched: 5. The CDR3 sequence is CASSFRVAGTDTQYF. CDR3 DNA: TGTGCCAGCAGCTTCAGGGTAGCGGGAACAGATACGCAGTATTTT.

The chain joins TRBV4-1 to TRBJ1-1, with D tentatively TRBD1 (5 bases). Germline CDR1 MGHRA, CDR2 YSYEKL. The CDR3 totals 15 residues. Trimming removed 0 bases at V and 3 bases at J, with 11 bases between. The CDR3 loop reads CASSQDIWGDTEAFF. In nucleotides, the CDR3 is TGCGCCAGCAGCCAAGATATATGGGGGGACACTGAAGCTTTCTTT.

The gene calls are TRBV11-2 and TRBJ1-4; 8 bases align to TRBD1. The CDR3 contains 15 residues. CDR1 SGHAT and CDR2 FQNNGV come from the germline V gene. The V and J ends lost 1 base and 4 bases, in that order; junction bases with no gene match: 2. CDR3 sequence reads: CASSLGGQGNEKLFF. The CDR3 DNA reads TGTGCCAGCAGCTTAGGCGGACAGGGTAATGAAAAACTGTTTTTT.

V is TRBV9 and J is TRBJ1-4; perhaps TRBD1 as D (6 bases). The germline V gene has CDR1 SGDLS and CDR2 YYNGEE. This CDR3 is 15 amino acids long. Trimming removed 0 bases at V and 1 base at J, with 7 bases between. In DNA form, the CDR3 reads TGTGCCAGCAGCGTAGTAGGGGGAACTAATGAAAAACTGTTTTTT. Protein sequence: CASSVVGGTNEKLFF.

The rearrangement uses TRBV7-9 and TRBJ2-1, with D perhaps TRBD2 (5 bases). Germline CDR1 reads SEHNR; CDR2 reads FQNEAQ (reference sequence). Trimming cost V 1 base and J 7 bases, with 14 bases left between them. The CDR3 is made up of 15 amino acids. CDR3 sequence: CASSLVPERQNEQFF. CDR3 coding DNA: TGTGCCAGCAGCTTAGTTCCTGAGCGGCAGAATGAGCAGTTCTTC.

The chain joins TRBV19 to TRBJ1-4; 7 nucleotides line up with TRBD1. The length of the CDR3 is 14 residues. V lost 4 bases and J lost 4; bases outside the gene matches: 3. Germline assignment: CDR1 LNHDA and CDR2 SQIVND (reference sequence). The CDR3 bases are TGTGCCAGTAGTAAGACAGGGAATAATGAAAAACTGTTTTTT. Protein product: CASSKTGNNEKLFF.

This rearrangement joins TRBV11-2 to TRBJ2-2, with 7 bases lining up with TRBD1. This CDR3 has 15 residues. J gave up 8 bases and V 5 bases, and 11 bases lay outside the gene matches. The germline gives CDR1 SGHAT, CDR2 FQNNGV. CDR3 region: CASSHLTGSVGELFF. The CDR3 nucleotides read TGTGCCAGCAGCCACTTGACAGGGTCGGTAGGGGAGCTGTTTTTT. The variable domain in full, completed from reference TRBV11-2 and TRBJ2-2, reads EAGVAQSPRYKIIEKRQSVAFWCNPISGHATLYWYQQILGQGPKLLIQFQNNGVVDDSQLPKDRFSAERLKGVDSTLKIQPAKLEDSAVYLCASSHLTGSVGELFFGEGSRLTVL.

This chain joins TRBV5-6 and TRBJ1-3; D unresolved. CDR3 length equals 13 residues. Per the germline V gene, CDR1 is SGHDT and CDR2 is YYEEEE. The V end lost 1 base, the J end lost 5 bases, and 7 bases lay between the germline ends. This CDR3 is CASSLQQRNTIYF. In DNA form, the CDR3 reads TGTGCCAGCAGCTTGCAACAGCGAAACACCATATATTTT.

The V and J genes are TRBV2 and TRBJ1-4, with a tentative D call TRBD1 (5 bases). The germline V gene encodes CDR1 SNHLY and CDR2 FYNNEI. The V and J ends lost 5 bases and 6 bases respectively, with 19 bases between them. The CDR3 has 16 amino acids. CDR3 residues: CASSSLRDTGDEKLFF. CDR3 nucleotides: TGTGCCAGCAGTTCCCTTAGGGATACGGGGGATGAAAAACTGTTTTTT.

The chain joins TRBV19 to TRBJ1-1; possibly TRBD1 for D (6 bases). V was shortened by 6 bases and J by 1 base, with 15 bases between the two germline ends. The germline V gene encodes CDR1 LNHDA and CDR2 SQIVND (reference sequence). This CDR3 spans 15 amino acids. CDR3 residues: CASRGTGTSNTEAFF. The CDR3 DNA reads as TGTGCCAGTAGGGGAACCGGGACATCGAACACTGAAGCTTTCTTT. Full variable domain (outside the CDR3, taken from reference TRBV19 and TRBJ1-1): DGGITQSPKYLFRKEGQNVTLSCEQNLNHDAMYWYRQDPGQGLRLIYYSQIVNDFQKGDIAEGYSVSREKKESFPLTVTSAQKNPTAFYLCASRGTGTSNTEAFFGQGTRLTVV.

V is TRBV7-9 and J is TRBJ2-5; TRBD2 matches at 7 bases. Unmatched junction bases numbered 7, after V lost 4 bases and J lost 5 bases. Per germline, CDR1 SEHNR and CDR2 FQNEAQ (reference sequence). The CDR3 loop spans 14 amino acids. This CDR3 is CASSSLSGVETQYF. The CDR3 DNA reads as TGTGCCAGCAGCTCCCTCAGCGGGGTTGAGACCCAGTACTTC.

CDR3 nucleotides: TGCGCCAGCAGCCTGGACACCATGAACACTGAAGCTTTCTTT. Its protein product is CASSLDTMNTEAFF. The V call is TRBV5-1, the J call TRBJ1-1; tentatively, D is TRBD1 (5 bases). Germline V gives CDR1 SGHRS, CDR2 YFSETQ. There are 14 residues in the CDR3. Trimming took 4 bases from V and 0 from J, leaving 10 bases between them. Using reference TRBV5-1 and TRBJ1-1 for the parts outside the CDR3, the full variable domain is KAGVTQTPRYLIKTRGQQVTLSCSPISGHRSVSWYQQTPGQGLQFLFEYFSETQRNKGNFPGRFSGRQFSNSRSEMNVSTLELGDSALYLCASSLDTMNTEAFFGQGTRLTVV.

V gene TRBV7-2 combines with J gene TRBJ2-7; weak D call: TRBD1 (5 bases). The V gene lost 1 base and the J gene lost 0 bases, with 10 bases spanning the gap. This CDR3 contains 15 residues. CDR1 is SGHTA, CDR2 FQGNSA, per germline. The CDR3 DNA reads as TGTGCCAGCAGCTTAGTGGGGCAGAGCTCCTACGAGCAGTACTTC. Amino acids: CASSLVGQSSYEQYF.